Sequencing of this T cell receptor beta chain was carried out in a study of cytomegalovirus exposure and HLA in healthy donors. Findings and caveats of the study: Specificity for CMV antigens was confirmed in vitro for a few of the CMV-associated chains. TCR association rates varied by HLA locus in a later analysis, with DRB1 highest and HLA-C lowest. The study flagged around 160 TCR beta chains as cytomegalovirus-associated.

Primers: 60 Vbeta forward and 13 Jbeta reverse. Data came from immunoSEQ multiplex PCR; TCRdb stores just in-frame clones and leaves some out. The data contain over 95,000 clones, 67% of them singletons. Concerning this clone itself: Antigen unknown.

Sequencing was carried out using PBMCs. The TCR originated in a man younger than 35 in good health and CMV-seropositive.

CDR3 sequence: CATSRDTGVVYGYTF. The CDR3 region has the DNA TGTGCCACCAGCAGAGATACAGGGGTTGTCTATGGCTACACCTTC. J is TRBJ1-2 and V is TRBV15; TRBD1 agrees at 7 bases. With 0 bases clipped from V and 4 bases from J, the junction kept 5 bases outside the gene matches. CDR3 length equals 15 residues. Germline V CDR1 and CDR2: LNHNV, YYDKDF (reference sequence).